Below are 27 T cell receptor beta chains sequenced from a single sample in a study of blood T cell repertoires in COVID-19. Data came from immunoSEQ multiplex PCR; TCRdb stores just in-frame clones and leaves some out. The sample has approximately 300,000 clones, 85% to 90% seen once; the top ten hold 1.5% to 2%. Sample: peripheral blood. These receptors came from a woman aged 30 to 39 with COVID-19, enrolled during active disease.

The V call is TRBV28, the J call TRBJ2-1, with a possible D match to TRBD1 (5 bases). This CDR3 comprises 13 residues. V lost 5 bases, J lost 8 bases, and 13 bases lay in between. In germline, CDR1 is MDHEN, CDR2 SYDVKM. The CDR3 reads CASSVQGTHEQFF. The CDR3 nucleotides read TGTGCCAGCAGTGTGCAGGGTACCCATGAGCAGTTCTTC.

J is TRBJ1-4 and V is TRBV5-1, with 9 nucleotides matching TRBD1. CDR3 length: 17 amino acids. The V segment lost 4 bases and the J segment 0 bases; nucleotides outside the gene matches: 7. From germline, CDR1 is SGHRS and CDR2 YFSETQ. CDR3 nucleotide sequence: TGCGCCAGCAGCGCCCGGGACAGGGCTACAACTAATGAAAAACTGTTTTTT. It is translated as CASSARDRATTNEKLFF. Full variable domain (remainder filled in from reference TRBV5-1 and TRBJ1-4): KAGVTQTPRYLIKTRGQQVTLSCSPISGHRSVSWYQQTPGQGLQFLFEYFSETQRNKGNFPGRFSGRQFSNSRSEMNVSTLELGDSALYLCASSARDRATTNEKLFFGSGTQLSVL.

In nucleotides, the CDR3 is TGTGCCAGCAGCACGGAACAGGGGCTGGCGCAGTATTTT. This encodes CASSTEQGLAQYF. This chain connects TRBV5-4 to TRBJ2-3, with 7 positions matching TRBD1. Trimming cost V 4 bases and J 10 bases; bases outside gene matches: 9. The CDR3 is made up of 13 amino acids. Per germline, CDR1 SGHNT and CDR2 YYREEE (reference sequence). The whole variable domain, remainder taken from reference TRBV5-4 and TRBJ2-3, is ETGVTQSPTHLIKTRGQQVTLRCSSQSGHNTVSWYQQALGQGPQFIFQYYREEENGRGNFPPRFSGLQFPNYSSELNVNALELDDSALYLCASSTEQGLAQYFGPGTRLTVL.

V is TRBV13 and J is TRBJ2-2; unclear D gene. Trimming took 6 bases from V and 2 from J, leaving 7 bases between them. This CDR3 comprises 13 residues. Looked up from germline, CDR1 is PRHDT and CDR2 is FYEKMQ (reference sequence). The CDR3 loop reads CASSYFNTGELFF. The DNA for the CDR3 is TGTGCCAGCAGTTATTTCAACACCGGGGAGCTGTTTTTT.

The chain is built from TRBV30 and TRBJ1-2; D might be TRBD1 (5 bases). V was pared by 2 bases and J by 5 bases, with 9 bases between. CDR1 and CDR2 (germline): GTSNPN, SVGIG (reference sequence). CDR3 length: 12 amino acids. The CDR3 sequence is CAWSPGWYGYTF. The CDR3 DNA is TGTGCCTGGAGTCCAGGGTGGTATGGCTACACCTTC. The whole variable domain, filled in from reference TRBV30 and TRBJ1-2, reads SQTIHQWPATLVQPVGSPLSLECTVEGTSNPNLYWYRQAAGRGLQLLFYSVGIGQISSEVPQNLSASRPQDRQFILSSKKLLLSDSGFYLCAWSPGWYGYTFGSGTRLTVV.

V is TRBV4-1 and J is TRBJ1-2, with 7 bases aligning to TRBD1. The CDR3 has 15 residues. Losses at the gene ends were 3 bases for V and 0 bases for J; bases not matched to a gene: 4. Germline V gene lookup returns CDR1 MGHRA and CDR2 YSYEKL. The CDR3 spells CASSHGTATNYGYTF. CDR3 bases: TGCGCCAGCAGCCACGGGACAGCCACTAACTATGGCTACACCTTC.

V gene TRBV18 combines with J gene TRBJ1-1; D gene ambiguous. V was clipped by 2 bases and J by 3 bases, with 13 bases between them. Germline CDR1 reads KGHSH; CDR2 reads LQKENI. The CDR3 totals 15 residues. Here the CDR3 reads CASSPFRGLYTEAFF. The CDR3 DNA reads TGTGCCAGCTCACCATTTAGAGGACTTTACACTGAAGCTTTCTTT.

The chain couples TRBV28 to TRBJ1-5; D uncertain. The V end was cut by 7 bases, the J end by 1 base, with 14 bases between. This CDR3 region has 15 residues. In germline, CDR1 is MDHEN, CDR2 SYDVKM. CDR3 region: CASIRSVGSNQPQHF. CDR3 DNA: TGTGCCAGCATACGAAGCGTCGGCAGCAATCAGCCCCAGCATTTT.

The chain combines TRBV30 with TRBJ2-1, with 8 bases fitting TRBD2. From germline, CDR1 is GTSNPN and CDR2 SVGIG (reference sequence). V was pared by 1 base and J by 4 bases, with 3 bases of the junction left unmatched. The CDR3 runs to 14 residues. The CDR3 region is CAWSGGGPYNEQFF. The CDR3 coding sequence is TGTGCCTGGAGTGGCGGGGGGCCGTACAATGAGCAGTTCTTC.

The gene calls are TRBV24-1 and TRBJ2-5, with 8 bases matching TRBD1. The CDR3 is made up of 15 amino acids. Per germline, CDR1 KGHDR and CDR2 SFDVKD. Trimming cost V 9 bases and J 1 base; bases outside gene matches: 9. The CDR3 DNA follows: TGTGCCACCTCCCGGACAGGGATAAGCCAAGAGACCCAGTACTTC. Its translation: CATSRTGISQETQYF.

The rearrangement links TRBV4-1 to TRBJ2-5; 7 bases are a match to TRBD1. This CDR3 contains 15 residues. The ends lost 1 base at V and 2 bases at J; junction bases unmatched: 4. The germline gives CDR1 MGHRA, CDR2 YSYEKL. The CDR3: CASSQGLTGQETQYF. In nucleotides, the CDR3 is TGCGCCAGCAGCCAAGGCTTGACAGGGCAAGAGACCCAGTACTTC.

As to this clone: At the DNA level, this CDR3 is encoded by other sequences in the same sample as well. V is TRBV2 and J is TRBJ1-3; a possible D gene is TRBD1 (5 bases). CDR1 is SNHLY, CDR2 FYNNEI, per germline. The CDR3 has 14 amino acids. V was shortened by 2 bases and J by 3 bases, with 8 bases between the two germline ends. CDR3 sequence reads: CASSEIRGGNTIYF. The CDR3 DNA sequence: TGTGCCAGCAGTGAAATAAGGGGTGGAAACACCATATATTTT.

The chain is built from TRBV19 and TRBJ1-4, with TRBD1 identical over 8 bases. The CDR3 contains 14 residues. Germline CDR1 reads LNHDA; CDR2 reads SQIVND (reference sequence). V was pared by 5 bases and J by 7 bases, with 6 bases of the junction left unmatched. CDR3 sequence reads: CASSGQGVGEKLFF. CDR3 DNA: TGTGCCAGTAGTGGACAGGGAGTAGGTGAAAAACTGTTTTTT.

The CDR3 bases are TGCGCCAGCAGCCCTTTAGCGGGGGGGCAGAGTGAGCAGTTCTTC. Translation gives CASSPLAGGQSEQFF. This chain uses TRBV5-1 with TRBJ2-1; 11 bases line up with TRBD2. Germline V lookup: CDR1 SGHRS, CDR2 YFSETQ. The CDR3 loop spans 15 amino acids. V lost 4 bases, J lost 9 bases, and 9 bases stayed unmatched.

The genes are TRBV7-2 and TRBJ2-7; TRBD2 is a possible D gene (5 bases). The CDR3 length is 15 residues. Looked up from germline, CDR1 is SGHTA and CDR2 is FQGNSA. Trimming cost V 4 bases and J 5 bases, with 18 bases left between them. CDR3 DNA: TGTGCCAGCAGCTCCGGCGGAGGCATCGGAAACGAGCAGTACTTC. Amino acids: CASSSGGGIGNEQYF.

The count of this clone is one. The rearrangement uses TRBV3-1 (or the pseudogene TRBV3-2) and TRBJ2-1; TRBD2 is a possible D gene (6 bases). Per the germline V gene, CDR1 is LGHDT and CDR2 is YNNKEL (reference sequence). CDR3 size: 14 residues. Between the trimmed V and J ends, which lost 0 bases and 12 bases, there was a span of 15 bases. The CDR3 DNA sequence: TGTGCCAGCAGCCAAGATTTAGTAGCGGCCCCGCAGTTCTTC. Protein product: CASSQDLVAAPQFF.

The chain carries TRBV19 and TRBJ1-1; the D gene is possibly TRBD1 (6 bases). The germline gives CDR1 LNHDA, CDR2 SQIVND (reference sequence). Deletions cut 4 bases from V and 3 bases from J, with 18 bases between. There are 16 residues in the CDR3. As DNA, the CDR3 is TGTGCCAGTAGTAGGGGGCGTGAGGCCAGGGACACTGAAGCTTTCTTT. Amino acid sequence: CASSRGREARDTEAFF. The whole variable domain, remainder taken from reference TRBV19 and TRBJ1-1, is DGGITQSPKYLFRKEGQNVTLSCEQNLNHDAMYWYRQDPGQGLRLIYYSQIVNDFQKGDIAEGYSVSREKKESFPLTVTSAQKNPTAFYLCASSRGREARDTEAFFGQGTRLTVV.

J is TRBJ1-5 and V is TRBV7-9, with D possibly TRBD1 on 6 matching bases. The CDR3 is 14 amino acids. CDR1 is SEHNR and CDR2 is FQNEAQ in the germline V gene (reference sequence). Trimming shortened V by 0 bases and J by 6 bases, and 9 bases separated the two germline ends. The CDR3 spells CASSLAGGVQPQHF. CDR3 sequence (DNA): TGTGCCAGCAGCTTAGCAGGGGGGGTTCAGCCCCAGCATTTT.

The sample holds one count of this clone. The chain employs TRBV27 and TRBJ2-1; 11 bases are a match to TRBD2. Germline CDR1 MNHEY, CDR2 SMNVEV (reference sequence). The V gene end was trimmed by 3 bases and the J gene end by 6 bases; junction bases not matched to a gene: 4. The CDR3 contains 15 residues. The CDR3 DNA reads TGTGCCAGCAGTTTTAGCGGGGGGGCCAGCAATGAGCAGTTCTTC. Amino acid sequence: CASSFSGGASNEQFF.

The chain recombines TRBV5-5 with TRBJ2-7; possible D gene TRBD2, 6 bases. Germline CDR1 reads SGHKS; CDR2 reads YYEKEE (reference sequence). Trimming removed 2 bases from V and 4 bases from J, with 19 bases in between. CDR3 length equals 16 residues. CDR3 amino acids: CASSLSRAGLNYEQYF. CDR3 sequence (DNA): TGTGCCAGCAGCTTAAGTAGGGCAGGACTAAATTACGAGCAGTACTTC.

This clone has only a few counts. DNA of the CDR3: TGTGCCAGCAGCATAACAACCGGGACAACTAACTATGGCTACACCTTC. It encodes CASSITTGTTNYGYTF. The rearrangement joins TRBV9 to TRBJ1-2; D may be TRBD1 (6 bases). V lost 4 bases and J 0 bases, leaving 16 bases between the germline ends. Looked up from germline, CDR1 is SGDLS and CDR2 is YYNGEE. The CDR3 is 16 amino acids.

This chain joins TRBV24-1 and TRBJ2-1, with D perhaps matching TRBD1 (6 bases). Per the germline V gene, CDR1 is KGHDR and CDR2 is SFDVKD. The CDR3 contains 17 residues. The germline V and J ends were trimmed by 3 bases and 0 bases, with 14 bases remaining between them. DNA of the CDR3: TGTGCCACCAGTGATCCCGGGACACCCCGCTCCTACAATGAGCAGTTCTTC. Its protein product is CATSDPGTPRSYNEQFF.

The chain uses TRBV9 and TRBJ2-3, with TRBD2 matching over 16 bases. After removal of 3 bases from V and 9 bases from J, the junction contained 10 bases not matched to a gene. Germline V gene lookup returns CDR1 SGDLS and CDR2 YYNGEE. This CDR3 region has 17 residues. This CDR3 reads CASSGSGTSGGAGTQYF. CDR3 coding DNA: TGTGCCAGCAGCGGATCCGGGACTAGCGGGGGGGCCGGCACGCAGTATTTT.

The chain links TRBV28 to TRBJ2-1, with TRBD1 matching 7 bases. Germline CDR1 reads MDHEN; CDR2 reads SYDVKM. CDR3 length equals 13 residues. The V and J ends lost 8 bases and 2 bases, in that order; junction bases with no gene match: 3. The DNA for the CDR3 is TGTGCCAGCCAGGACAGGCCCTACAATGAGCAGTTCTTC. Translating it yields CASQDRPYNEQFF. Using reference TRBV28 and TRBJ2-1 for the parts outside the CDR3, the full variable domain is DVKVTQSSRYLVKRTGEKVFLECVQDMDHENMFWYRQDPGLGLRLIYFSYDVKMKEKGDIPEGYSVSREKKERFSLILESASTNQTSMYLCASQDRPYNEQFFGPGTRLTVL.

On this clone itself: This CDR3 is also generated by other DNA sequences in the sample. In nucleotides, the CDR3 is TGTGCCAGCAGCTTTGCAGGGAACATGAACACTGAAGCTTTCTTT. Its translation: CASSFAGNMNTEAFF. This sequence joins TRBV5-5 and TRBJ1-1, with D maybe TRBD1 (5 bases). V dropped 2 bases and J dropped 0 bases, with 11 bases sitting between them. CDR3 length equals 15 residues. Germline loops: CDR1 SGHKS, CDR2 YYEKEE (reference sequence). The variable domain in full, completed from reference TRBV5-5 and TRBJ1-1, reads DAGVTQSPTHLIKTRGQQVTLRCSPISGHKSVSWYQQVLGQGPQFIFQYYEKEERGRGNFPDRFSARQFPNYSSELNVNALLLGDSALYLCASSFAGNMNTEAFFGQGTRLTVV.

V is TRBV30 and J is TRBJ2-6; possibly TRBD1 for D (6 bases). Trimming pared 1 base from V and 3 bases from J, leaving 10 bases between. The CDR3 contains 15 residues. Looked up from germline, CDR1 is GTSNPN and CDR2 is SVGIG (reference sequence). CDR3 loop: CAWSETGYGANVLTF. CDR3 nucleotide sequence: TGTGCCTGGAGTGAAACAGGGTATGGGGCCAACGTCCTGACTTTC.

The chain is built from TRBV6-5 and TRBJ2-3; D perhaps matches TRBD2 (5 bases). The CDR3 covers 13 residues. CDR1 MNHEY and CDR2 SVGAGI come from the germline V gene. V lost 8 bases, J lost 2 bases, and 11 bases lay in between. This CDR3 is CASGEGTTDTQYF. CDR3 coding DNA: TGTGCCAGCGGAGAGGGAACCACAGATACGCAGTATTTT.